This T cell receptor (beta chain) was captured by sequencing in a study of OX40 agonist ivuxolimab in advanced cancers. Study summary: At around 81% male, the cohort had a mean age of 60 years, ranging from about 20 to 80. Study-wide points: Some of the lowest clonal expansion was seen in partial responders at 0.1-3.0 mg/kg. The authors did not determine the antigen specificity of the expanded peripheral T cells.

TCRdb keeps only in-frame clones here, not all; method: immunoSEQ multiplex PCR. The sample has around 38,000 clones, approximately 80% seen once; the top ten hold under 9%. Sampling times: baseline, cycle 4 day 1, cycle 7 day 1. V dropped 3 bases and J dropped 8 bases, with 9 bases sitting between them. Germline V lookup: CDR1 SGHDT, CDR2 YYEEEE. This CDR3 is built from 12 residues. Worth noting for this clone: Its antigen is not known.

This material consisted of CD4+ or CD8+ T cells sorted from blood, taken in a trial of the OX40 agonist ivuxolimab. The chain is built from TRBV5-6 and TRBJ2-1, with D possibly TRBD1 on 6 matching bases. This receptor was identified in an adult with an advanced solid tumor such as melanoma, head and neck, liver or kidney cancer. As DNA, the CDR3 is TGTGCCAGCAGCTATAACAGGGATGAGCAGTTCTTC. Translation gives CASSYNRDEQFF.